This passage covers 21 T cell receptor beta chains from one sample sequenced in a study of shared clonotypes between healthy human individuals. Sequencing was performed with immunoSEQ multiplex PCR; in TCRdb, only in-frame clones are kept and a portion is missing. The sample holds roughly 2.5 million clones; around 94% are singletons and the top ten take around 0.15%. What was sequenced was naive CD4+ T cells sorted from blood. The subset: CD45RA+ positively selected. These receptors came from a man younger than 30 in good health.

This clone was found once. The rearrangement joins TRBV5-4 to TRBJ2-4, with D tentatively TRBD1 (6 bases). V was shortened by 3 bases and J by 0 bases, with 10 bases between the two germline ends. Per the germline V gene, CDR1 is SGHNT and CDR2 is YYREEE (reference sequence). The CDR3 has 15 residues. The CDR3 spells CASSWGHLAKNIQYF. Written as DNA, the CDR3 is TGTGCCAGCAGCTGGGGACACTTAGCCAAAAACATTCAGTACTTC.

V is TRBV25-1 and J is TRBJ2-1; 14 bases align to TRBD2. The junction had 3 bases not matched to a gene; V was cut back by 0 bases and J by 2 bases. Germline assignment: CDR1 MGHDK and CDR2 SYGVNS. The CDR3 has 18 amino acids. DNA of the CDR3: TGTGCCAGCAGTGAATATGGACTAGCGGGAGGAGCCTACAATGAGCAGTTCTTC. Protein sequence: CASSEYGLAGGAYNEQFF.

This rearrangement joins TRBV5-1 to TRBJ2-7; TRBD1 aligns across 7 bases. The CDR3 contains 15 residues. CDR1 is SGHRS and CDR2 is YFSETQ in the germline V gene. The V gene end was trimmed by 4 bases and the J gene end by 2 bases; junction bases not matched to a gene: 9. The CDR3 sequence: CASSLSGTATYEQYF. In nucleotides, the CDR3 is TGCGCCAGCAGCCTGTCCGGGACAGCGACCTACGAGCAGTACTTC. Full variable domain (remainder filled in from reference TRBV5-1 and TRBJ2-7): KAGVTQTPRYLIKTRGQQVTLSCSPISGHRSVSWYQQTPGQGLQFLFEYFSETQRNKGNFPGRFSGRQFSNSRSEMNVSTLELGDSALYLCASSLSGTATYEQYFGPGTRLTVT.

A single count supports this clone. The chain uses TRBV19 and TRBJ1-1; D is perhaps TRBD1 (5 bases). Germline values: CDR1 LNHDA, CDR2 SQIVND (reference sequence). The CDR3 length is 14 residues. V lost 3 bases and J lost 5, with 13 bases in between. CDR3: CASSMSRGWTEAFF. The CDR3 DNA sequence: TGTGCCAGTAGTATGTCGAGGGGATGGACTGAAGCTTTCTTT.

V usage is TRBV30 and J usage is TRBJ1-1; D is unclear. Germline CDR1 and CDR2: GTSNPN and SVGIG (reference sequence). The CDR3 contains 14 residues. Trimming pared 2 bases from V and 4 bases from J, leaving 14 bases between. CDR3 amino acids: CAWSPGREGTEAFF. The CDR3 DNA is TGTGCCTGGAGTCCTGGACGGGAGGGCACTGAAGCTTTCTTT.

The CDR3 protein is CASAGSETQYF. Here the CDR3 DNA reads TGTGCCAGCGCGGGGTCAGAGACCCAGTACTTC. This chain joins TRBV2 and TRBJ2-5; tentatively, D is TRBD2 (6 bases). CDR1 is SNHLY and CDR2 is FYNNEI in the germline V gene. This CDR3 has 11 amino acids. The V end was cut by 8 bases, the J end by 4 bases, with 8 bases between.

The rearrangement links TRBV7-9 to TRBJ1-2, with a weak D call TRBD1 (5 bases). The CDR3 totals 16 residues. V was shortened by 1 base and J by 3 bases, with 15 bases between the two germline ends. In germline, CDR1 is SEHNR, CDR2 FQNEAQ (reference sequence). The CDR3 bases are TGTGCCAGCAGCTTAGTGGGGCAGGGTTTGGACTATGGCTACACCTTC. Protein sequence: CASSLVGQGLDYGYTF.

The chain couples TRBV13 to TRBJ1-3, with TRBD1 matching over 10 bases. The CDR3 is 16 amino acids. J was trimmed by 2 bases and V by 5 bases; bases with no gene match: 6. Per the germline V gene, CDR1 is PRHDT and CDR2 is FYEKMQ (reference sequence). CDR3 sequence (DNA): TGTGCCAGCAGCAGAAGAGACAGGGGGCCTGGAAACACCATATATTTT. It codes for CASSRRDRGPGNTIYF. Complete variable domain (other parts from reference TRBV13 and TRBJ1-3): AAGVIQSPRHLIKEKRETATLKCYPIPRHDTVYWYQQGPGQDPQFLISFYEKMQSDKGSIPDRFSAQQFSDYHSELNMSSLELGDSALYFCASSRRDRGPGNTIYFGEGSWLTVV.

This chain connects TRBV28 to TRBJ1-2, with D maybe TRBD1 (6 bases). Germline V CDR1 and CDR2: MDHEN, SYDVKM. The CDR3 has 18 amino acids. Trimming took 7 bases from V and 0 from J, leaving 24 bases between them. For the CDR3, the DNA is TGTGCCAGCACCTCTCCCGGGGGCGCCGCATTAGCTAACTATGGCTACACCTTC. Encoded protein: CASTSPGGAALANYGYTF.

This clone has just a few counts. For the CDR3, the DNA is TGTGCCAGCAGCCCTACGGGATGGGACGAGCAGTACTTC. Protein product: CASSPTGWDEQYF. This chain links TRBV9 with TRBJ2-7; D is perhaps TRBD2 (5 bases). CDR3 size: 13 residues. Looked up from germline, CDR1 is SGDLS and CDR2 is YYNGEE. The V end was cut by 4 bases, the J end by 5 bases, with 13 bases between.

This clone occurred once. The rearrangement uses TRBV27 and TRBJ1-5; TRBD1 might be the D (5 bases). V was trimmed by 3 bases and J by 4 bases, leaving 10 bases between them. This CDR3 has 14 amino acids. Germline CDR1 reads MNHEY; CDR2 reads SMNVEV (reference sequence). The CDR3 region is CASSFGTSNQPQHF. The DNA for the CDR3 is TGTGCCAGCAGTTTCGGGACTAGTAATCAGCCCCAGCATTTT.

The CDR3 sequence is CAYRQGERNPYGYTF. The CDR3 region has the DNA TGTGCCTACCGACAGGGCGAACGGAACCCCTATGGCTACACCTTC. The J gene is TRBJ1-2, the V gene TRBV5-4; 7 bases are shared with TRBD1. The germline V gene has CDR1 SGHNT and CDR2 YYREEE (reference sequence). The CDR3 is made up of 15 amino acids. With 10 bases clipped from V and 4 bases from J, the junction kept 16 bases outside the gene matches.

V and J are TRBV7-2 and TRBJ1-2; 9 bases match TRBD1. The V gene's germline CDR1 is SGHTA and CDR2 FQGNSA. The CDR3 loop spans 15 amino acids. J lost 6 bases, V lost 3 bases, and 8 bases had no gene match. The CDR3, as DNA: TGTGCCAGCAGCTTGACAGGACAGGGGAGGGATGGCTACACCTTC. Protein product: CASSLTGQGRDGYTF.

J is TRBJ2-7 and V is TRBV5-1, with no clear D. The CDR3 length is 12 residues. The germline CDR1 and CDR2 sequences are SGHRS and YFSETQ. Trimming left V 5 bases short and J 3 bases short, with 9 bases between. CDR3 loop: CASSSQNYEQYF. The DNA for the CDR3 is TGCGCCAGCAGTTCGCAGAACTACGAGCAGTACTTC.

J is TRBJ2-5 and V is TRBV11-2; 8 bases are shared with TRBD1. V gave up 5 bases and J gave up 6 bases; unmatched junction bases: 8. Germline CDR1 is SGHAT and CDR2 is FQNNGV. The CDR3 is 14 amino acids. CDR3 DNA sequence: TGTGCCAGCAGCCCAGGACAGGGTGGACAGACCCAGTACTTC. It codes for CASSPGQGGQTQYF.

CDR3 in DNA: TGTGCCAGCACAGGGGACACTGAAGCTTTCTTT. Translating gives CASTGDTEAFF. The chain recombines TRBV6-5 with TRBJ1-1; weak D call: TRBD1 (6 bases). Germline assignment: CDR1 MNHEY and CDR2 SVGAGI. The CDR3 spans 11 residues. The V and J ends lost 7 bases and 3 bases respectively, with 6 bases between them.

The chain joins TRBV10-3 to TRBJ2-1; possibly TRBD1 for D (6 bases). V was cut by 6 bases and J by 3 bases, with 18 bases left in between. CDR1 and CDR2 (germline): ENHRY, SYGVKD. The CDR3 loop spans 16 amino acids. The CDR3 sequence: CAISMSWQGIYNEQFF. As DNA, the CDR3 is TGTGCCATCAGCATGTCTTGGCAGGGGATCTACAATGAGCAGTTCTTC.

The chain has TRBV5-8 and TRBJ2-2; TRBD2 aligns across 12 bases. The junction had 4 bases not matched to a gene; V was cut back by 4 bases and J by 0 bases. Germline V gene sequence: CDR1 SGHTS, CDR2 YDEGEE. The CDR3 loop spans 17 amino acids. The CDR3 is CASSLAGGIANTGELFF. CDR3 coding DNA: TGTGCCAGCAGCCTAGCGGGGGGGATCGCGAACACCGGGGAGCTGTTTTTT.

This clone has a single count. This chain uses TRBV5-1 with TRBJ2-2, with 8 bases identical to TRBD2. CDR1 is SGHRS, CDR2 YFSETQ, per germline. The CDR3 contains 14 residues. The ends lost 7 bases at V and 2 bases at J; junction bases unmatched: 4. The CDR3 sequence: CASGRGGNTGELFF. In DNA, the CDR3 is TGCGCCAGCGGCCGGGGGGGAAACACCGGGGAGCTGTTTTTT.

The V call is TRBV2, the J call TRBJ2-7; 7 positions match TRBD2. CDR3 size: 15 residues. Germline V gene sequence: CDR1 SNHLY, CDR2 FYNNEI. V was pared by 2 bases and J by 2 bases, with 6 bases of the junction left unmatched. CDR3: CASSETGGGPYEQYF. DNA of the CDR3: TGTGCCAGCAGTGAAACGGGAGGAGGTCCCTACGAGCAGTACTTC.

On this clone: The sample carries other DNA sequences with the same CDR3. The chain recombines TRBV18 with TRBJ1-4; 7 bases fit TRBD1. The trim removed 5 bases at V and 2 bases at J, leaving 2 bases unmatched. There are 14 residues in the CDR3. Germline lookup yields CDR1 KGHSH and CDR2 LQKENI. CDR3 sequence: CASSTGATNEKLFF. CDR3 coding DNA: TGTGCCAGCTCAACAGGGGCGACTAATGAAAAACTGTTTTTT.